The 21 T cell receptor beta chains presented below share a single source sample, sequenced in a study of beta chain features in type 1 diabetes. These receptors' targets are unknown. Study-wide findings and caveats: In every one of the four CD4+ subsets, TCRB CDR3s were moderately but significantly shorter in Type 1 diabetes patients.

The isolated RNA, all of it, was reverse transcribed, so expressed TCRB transcripts were what got sequenced. Generated by immunoSEQ multiplex PCR, the TCRdb table keeps only in-frame clones and is missing some. The table includes 640,000 or so clones, 13% detected once. Material: naive CD4+ T cells from blood. The source is a man younger than 30 with type 1 diabetes.

This clone was seen more than once but under ten times. V is TRBV7-6 and J is TRBJ2-7, with TRBD1 identical over 9 bases. Germline V lookup: CDR1 SGHVS, CDR2 FNYEAQ. CDR3 length: 15 amino acids. J gave up 0 bases and V 5 bases, and 5 bases lay outside the gene matches. For the CDR3, the DNA is TGTGCCAGCAGCCCGGGACAGGGACACTCCTACGAGCAGTACTTC. Its translation is CASSPGQGHSYEQYF.

Only a few counts were recorded for this clone. The chain joins TRBV5-4 to TRBJ2-1, with 8 nucleotides matching TRBD2. CDR1 SGHNT and CDR2 YYREEE come from the germline V gene (reference sequence). The trim removed 4 bases at V and 0 bases at J, leaving 3 bases unmatched. The CDR3 spans 15 residues. The CDR3 bases are TGTGCCAGCAGCGGGCTAGCGGGCTCCTACAATGAGCAGTTCTTC. It codes for CASSGLAGSYNEQFF.

The J gene is TRBJ1-6, the V gene TRBV11-2; D is unclear. The CDR3 totals 14 residues. CDR1 is SGHAT and CDR2 is FQNNGV in the germline V gene. Trimming took 1 base from V and 9 from J, leaving 10 bases between them. CDR3 in amino acids: CASSLVPLGSPLHF. The DNA for the CDR3 is TGTGCCAGCAGCTTAGTTCCGTTGGGTTCACCCCTCCACTTT.

A few counts support this clone. The chain recombines TRBV5-1 with TRBJ1-6; possible D gene TRBD1, 5 bases. Germline V gene data show CDR1 as SGHRS and CDR2 as YFSETQ. V was pared by 0 bases and J by 10 bases, with 11 bases between. This CDR3 contains 14 residues. In nucleotides, the CDR3 is TGCGCCAGCAGCTTGGGGACACGGGGATCACCCCTCCACTTT. It translates to CASSLGTRGSPLHF.

Worth noting for this clone: Distinct nucleotide sequences in the sample also encode this CDR3. V is TRBV18 and J is TRBJ1-1; maybe TRBD1 (5 bases). Germline loops: CDR1 KGHSH, CDR2 LQKENI. Trimming took off 6 bases at V and 3 bases at J, with 11 bases between the two ends. This CDR3 is built from 13 residues. CDR3 in amino acids: CASSSGRDTEAFF. DNA of the CDR3: TGTGCCAGCTCCTCGGGCAGGGACACTGAAGCTTTCTTT.

This chain joins TRBV4-2 and TRBJ2-3; 11 bases are shared with TRBD2. The CDR3 runs to 18 residues. Looked up from germline, CDR1 is LGHNA and CDR2 is YNFKEQ. After removal of 5 bases from V and 4 bases from J, the junction contained 14 bases not matched to a gene. The CDR3 coding sequence is TGTGCCAGCAGCACACATCTGGGGCTAGCGGGGGGTTCAGATACGCAGTATTTT. Protein sequence: CASSTHLGLAGGSDTQYF.

This chain uses TRBV28 with TRBJ2-7; D gene unclear. Trimming took 6 bases from V and 1 from J, leaving 4 bases between them. Germline values: CDR1 MDHEN, CDR2 SYDVKM. The CDR3 has 11 amino acids. The CDR3 nucleotides are TGTGCCAGCAGGCTTTCCTACGAGCAGTACTTC. Translated: CASRLSYEQYF.

This clone was seen more than once but under ten times. The chain uses TRBV7-9 and TRBJ2-3, with TRBD2 matching over 11 bases. CDR3 length: 16 residues. The ends lost 5 bases at V and 0 bases at J; junction bases unmatched: 4. Germline CDR1 SEHNR, CDR2 FQNEAQ (reference sequence). CDR3 DNA: TGTGCCAGCAGCGAGATAGCGGGGGGGAGCACAGATACGCAGTATTTT. Amino acid sequence: CASSEIAGGSTDTQYF.

The J gene is TRBJ1-5, the V gene TRBV4-1; D is unresolved. Germline V lookup: CDR1 MGHRA, CDR2 YSYEKL. With 0 bases removed from V and 4 bases from J, the gap between germline ends came to 10 bases. This CDR3 is 15 amino acids long. This chain's CDR3 is CASSQDTATNQPQHF. Written as DNA, the CDR3 is TGCGCCAGCAGCCAAGATACAGCTACAAATCAGCCCCAGCATTTT.

This clone was counted only a few times. This chain connects TRBV6-5 to TRBJ2-5; D may match TRBD1 or TRBD2 (6 bases each). Between the trimmed V and J ends, which lost 4 bases and 7 bases, there was a span of 22 bases. Looked up from germline, CDR1 is MNHEY and CDR2 is SVGAGI. The CDR3 loop spans 16 amino acids. This CDR3 reads CASSSSMSGASRTQYF. The CDR3 bases are TGTGCCAGCAGTTCGTCTATGTCGGGGGCCTCCAGGACCCAGTACTTC.

J is TRBJ1-3 and V is TRBV7-9; 8 bases map to TRBD1. Germline values: CDR1 SEHNR, CDR2 FQNEAQ (reference sequence). The V gene end was trimmed by 4 bases and the J gene end by 3 bases; junction bases not matched to a gene: 5. CDR3 length: 15 amino acids. The CDR3 loop reads CASSSGQVIGNTIYF. In DNA, the CDR3 is TGTGCCAGCAGCTCGGGACAGGTGATTGGAAACACCATATATTTT.

The chain couples TRBV19 to TRBJ2-5; D is possibly TRBD1 or TRBD2 (5 bases each). The ends were cut back, 4 bases at V and 3 bases at J, with 15 bases in the middle. CDR1 LNHDA and CDR2 SQIVND come from the germline V gene (reference sequence). CDR3 length equals 15 residues. This chain's CDR3 is CASSTTGTAKETQYF. The CDR3 DNA is TGTGCCAGTAGTACGACCGGGACCGCAAAAGAGACCCAGTACTTC.

The chain combines TRBV5-4 with TRBJ2-3, with 10 bases that match TRBD2. Germline V gene data show CDR1 as SGHNT and CDR2 as YYREEE (reference sequence). The CDR3 has 16 residues. J lost 3 bases, V lost 0 bases, and 4 bases had no gene match. The CDR3 loop is CASSLALAGETDTQYF. The DNA of the CDR3 is TGTGCCAGCAGCTTGGCCCTAGCGGGGGAGACAGATACGCAGTATTTT.

In its sample, this clone was seen a few times. The V and J genes are TRBV5-7 and TRBJ2-3; no reliable D call. TRBV5-7 is labeled an ORF, and its function is uncertain. The CDR3 covers 11 residues. Trimming stripped 5 bases from V and 2 bases from J, with 3 bases between. The CDR3: CASRDTDTQYF. The CDR3 bases are TGTGCCAGCAGGGACACAGATACGCAGTATTTT.

The V and J genes are TRBV7-6 and TRBJ1-3, with D tentatively TRBD1 (5 bases). Trimming shortened V by 5 bases and J by 0 bases, and 23 bases separated the two germline ends. CDR1 and CDR2 from the germline V gene are SGHVS and FNYEAQ. The length of the CDR3 is 19 residues. For the CDR3, the DNA is TGTGCCAGCAGCCGAGGAGCGGGACCCGGCTGGCACTCTGGAAACACCATATATTTT. Translation: CASSRGAGPGWHSGNTIYF.

This clone was recorded a few times. The J gene is TRBJ2-7, the V gene TRBV4-1; either TRBD1 or TRBD2 may supply D (5 bases each). Trimming pared 4 bases from V and 3 bases from J, leaving 16 bases between. Germline V gene data show CDR1 as MGHRA and CDR2 as YSYEKL. CDR3 length: 15 amino acids. CDR3 loop: CASSLGLRDHYEQYF. CDR3 sequence (DNA): TGCGCCAGCAGCCTAGGCCTCAGGGACCACTACGAGCAGTACTTC.

The chain links TRBV30 to TRBJ2-1; 15 nucleotides line up with TRBD2. CDR3 length: 15 amino acids. With V trimmed by 1 base and J by 6 bases, 1 base remained unmatched. The germline gives CDR1 GTSNPN, CDR2 SVGIG (reference sequence). CDR3 coding DNA: TGTGCCTGGAGTGCGGGACTAGCGGGGGGCAATGAGCAGTTCTTC. Translating gives CAWSAGLAGGNEQFF.

A few counts support this clone. The rearrangement joins TRBV7-3 to TRBJ2-5; D is ambiguous. The germline V gene encodes CDR1 SGHTA and CDR2 FQGTGA. With 5 bases removed from V and 5 bases from J, the gap between germline ends came to 15 bases. The CDR3 is 14 amino acids. CDR3 bases: TGTGCCAGCAGCCCGCGCAGAGAGAGCGAGACCCAGTACTTC. Protein sequence: CASSPRRESETQYF.

This clone was detected a few times. V is TRBV7-2 and J is TRBJ1-2; D is ambiguous. The CDR3 covers 14 residues. Germline V gives CDR1 SGHTA, CDR2 FQGNSA. Trimming shortened V by 4 bases and J by 4 bases, and 13 bases separated the two germline ends. The CDR3 DNA follows: TGTGCCAGCAGCTCTCCAATCGGTGGCTATGGCTACACCTTC. As protein: CASSSPIGGYGYTF.

V and J are TRBV5-1 and TRBJ1-1, with a weak D call TRBD1 (5 bases). The V gene's germline CDR1 is SGHRS and CDR2 YFSETQ. There are 13 residues in the CDR3. Trimming cost V 6 bases and J 3 bases, with 12 bases left between them. The CDR3 DNA sequence: TGCGCCAGCACCCAGGGTACGGACACTGAAGCTTTCTTT. Protein sequence: CASTQGTDTEAFF. The whole variable domain, filled in from reference TRBV5-1 and TRBJ1-1, reads KAGVTQTPRYLIKTRGQQVTLSCSPISGHRSVSWYQQTPGQGLQFLFEYFSETQRNKGNFPGRFSGRQFSNSRSEMNVSTLELGDSALYLCASTQGTDTEAFFGQGTRLTVV.

Concerning this clone itself: Different DNA sequences within this sample yield the same CDR3. This rearrangement joins TRBV4-1 to TRBJ1-5; D might be TRBD1 (6 bases). This CDR3 contains 15 residues. Germline V lookup: CDR1 MGHRA, CDR2 YSYEKL. V was cut by 0 bases and J by 6 bases, with 12 bases left in between. The CDR3 spells CASSQDGGAGQPQHF. In DNA form, the CDR3 reads TGCGCCAGCAGCCAAGATGGGGGGGCTGGTCAGCCCCAGCATTTT.